This TCR beta chain was identified in a study of T-cell reconstitution after alpha-beta-depleted transplantation in children. General study results and limits: Where some patients showed high TCRbeta diversity at day 60, it came from recipient T cells and thymic progenitors that had survived. After transplant, at about two months, alpha-beta T cells were reportedly derived from several hundred expanded graft clones. One year post-transplant, T-cell counts and diversity were largely derived from T cells produced anew.

This CDR3 has 15 amino acids. The V gene's germline CDR1 is SGHDT and CDR2 YYEEEE. Trimming took 2 bases from V and 2 from J, leaving 13 bases between them. Library preparation (for TCRbeta) was performed with unique molecular identifiers. Each CDR3 protein gets one entry after TCRdb re-called the PCR reads with MiXCR. The sample contains 100,000 or so distinct CDR3 sequences, around 5.9% of which appear only once. This clonotype was observed at least ten times. The antigen is undetermined. The chain joins TRBV5-6 to TRBJ2-5; D may be TRBD1 (5 bases). The source of this sequence is a female patient under 10 years old who had a stem cell transplant for Fanconi anemia, so the T cells may come from the graft donor. The sequencing used PBMCs, mostly from graft donor cells, collected 60 days after TCRalphabeta/CD19-depleted stem cell transplant. CDR3 nucleotides: TGTGCCAGCAGCTTCATCGACAGCCCACAAGAGACCCAGTACTTC. Protein product: CASSFIDSPQETQYF. Full variable domain (rest looked up from reference TRBV5-6 and TRBJ2-5): DAGVTQSPTHLIKTRGQQVTLRCSPKSGHDTVSWYQQALGQGPQFIFQYYEEEERQRGNFPDRFSGHQFPNYSSELNVNALLLGDSALYLCASSFIDSPQETQYFGPGTRLLVL.